Each of the 7 T cell receptor beta chains below was sequenced from the same sample in a study of post-analysis software for immune sequencing data (dated by TCRdb to the mid-2010s). Findings and caveats that apply to the study as a whole: Patients showed significantly higher frequencies than controls for a handful of TRBV segments, among them TRBV5-6, TRBV5-1 and TRBV20-1.

The receptor library was made with PCR. The data were produced on an Illumina HiSeq 2500. To reduce PCR and sequencing biases, unique molecular identifiers were incorporated into the TCR beta cDNA libraries. The raw public data were reprocessed by TCRdb itself: fastp quality trimming at Q25, MiXCR clonotype calling, in-frame beta chains only. When rows share a CDR3 protein, they turn into one entry using the most common DNA and genes. The sample contains approximately 250,000 distinct CDR3 sequences, 30% to 45% of them found a single time. 4% to 6% of the sample comes from the top ten. These receptors' antigens are unknown. The specimen was blood. The receptors were gathered from a girl between 5 and 17 years old with multiple sclerosis.

There are many counts of this clonotype. The gene calls are TRBV7-9 and TRBJ2-1, with 8 positions matching TRBD1. The CDR3 has 17 residues. Germline CDR1 SEHNR, CDR2 FQNEAQ (reference sequence). V was clipped by 1 base and J by 7 bases; unmatched bases: 12. The CDR3 bases are TGTGCCAGCAGCTTAGTACTCAGACAGGGGCGCAGGAATGAGCAGTTCTTC. Amino acid sequence: CASSLVLRQGRRNEQFF.

This clonotype was seen once. The conserved final phenylalanine or tryptophan is absent from the CDR3, which likely points to a read error. The chain couples TRBV7-2 to TRBJ1-1, with D perhaps TRBD1 (6 bases). The CDR3 extends over 14 amino acids. Germline-derived CDR1 and CDR2 are SGHTA and FQGNSA. V was clipped by 5 bases and J by 1 base, with 11 bases between them. This CDR3 is CASSPGGANTEAFC. The CDR3 bases are TGTGCCAGCAGCCCCGGGGGGGCGAACACTGAAGCTTTCTGT.

This clonotype was observed many times. The chain has TRBV15 and TRBJ2-1, with 8 bases matching TRBD1. This CDR3 spans 14 amino acids. V gave up 4 bases and J gave up 5 bases; unmatched junction bases: 4. CDR1 is LNHNV and CDR2 is YYDKDF in the germline V gene (reference sequence). This chain's CDR3 is CATSTRTGNNEQFF. The CDR3 DNA is TGTGCCACCAGCACCCGGACAGGGAACAATGAGCAGTTCTTC.

This CDR3 reads CASSVGGLAEQFF. The CDR3 DNA sequence: TGTGCCAGCAGCGTCGGGGGACTAGCGGAGCAGTTCTTC. This rearrangement joins TRBV9 to TRBJ2-1, with 10 nucleotides matching TRBD2. CDR3 length equals 13 residues. V lost 2 bases and J lost 10; bases outside the gene matches: 3. Germline CDR1 is SGDLS and CDR2 is YYNGEE.

This clonotype turned up a few times. V and J are TRBV2 and TRBJ2-5, with 8 bases lining up with TRBD1. From germline, CDR1 is SNHLY and CDR2 FYNNEI. The CDR3 consists of 11 residues. Trimming at V came to 4 bases and at J to 13 bases, leaving 5 bases not matched to a gene. CDR3 nucleotides: TGTGCCAGCAGTGTCGGACAGGGACCGTACTTC. It yields the protein CASSVGQGPYF. Complete variable domain (other parts from reference TRBV2 and TRBJ2-5): EPEVTQTPSHQVTQMGQEVILRCVPISNHLYFYWYRQILGQKVEFLVSFYNNEISEKSEIFDDQFSVERPDGSNFTLKIRSTKLEDSAMYFCASSVGQGPYFGPGTRLLVL.

This chain joins TRBV7-2 and TRBJ2-3; D gene unclear. The germline CDR1 and CDR2 sequences are SGHTA and FQGNSA. CDR3 length: 15 residues. V lost 4 bases and J lost 2, with 13 bases in between. In DNA form, the CDR3 reads TGTGCCAGCAGCTCTAGTCAAGGCTTCACAGATACGCAGTATTTT. Translating it yields CASSSSQGFTDTQYF.

With respect to this clonotype: A junction boundary mismatches the germline segment, possibly from a read error. The genes are TRBV6-2 or TRBV6-3 and TRBJ1-5; 9 bases match TRBD1. This CDR3 contains 18 residues. In germline, CDR1 is MNHEY, CDR2 SVGEGT. The CDR3 DNA reads TGTGCCAGCAGTTACTCTGGGACAGGGTTGGATCCGGATCAGCCCCACCATTTT. Translated: CASSYSGTGLDPDQPHHF.